This T cell receptor beta chain comes out of a study of blood T cell repertoires in COVID-19. V shed 3 bases and J 5 bases; nucleotides not matched to a gene: 10. The CDR3 contains 15 residues. Germline assignment: CDR1 PRHDT and CDR2 FYEKMQ (reference sequence). Generated by immunoSEQ multiplex PCR, the TCRdb table keeps only in-frame clones and is missing some. Of 250,000 to 300,000 clones listed, 80% to 90% are singletons. The sample taken for sequencing was peripheral blood. The gene calls are TRBV13 and TRBJ2-7; 7 positions agree with TRBD1. The sequence derives from a man aged 30 to 39 with active or convalescent COVID-19. This chain's CDR3 is CASSFLGTVRHEQYF. The CDR3 DNA follows: TGTGCCAGCAGCTTTCTAGGGACAGTTCGTCACGAGCAGTACTTC.